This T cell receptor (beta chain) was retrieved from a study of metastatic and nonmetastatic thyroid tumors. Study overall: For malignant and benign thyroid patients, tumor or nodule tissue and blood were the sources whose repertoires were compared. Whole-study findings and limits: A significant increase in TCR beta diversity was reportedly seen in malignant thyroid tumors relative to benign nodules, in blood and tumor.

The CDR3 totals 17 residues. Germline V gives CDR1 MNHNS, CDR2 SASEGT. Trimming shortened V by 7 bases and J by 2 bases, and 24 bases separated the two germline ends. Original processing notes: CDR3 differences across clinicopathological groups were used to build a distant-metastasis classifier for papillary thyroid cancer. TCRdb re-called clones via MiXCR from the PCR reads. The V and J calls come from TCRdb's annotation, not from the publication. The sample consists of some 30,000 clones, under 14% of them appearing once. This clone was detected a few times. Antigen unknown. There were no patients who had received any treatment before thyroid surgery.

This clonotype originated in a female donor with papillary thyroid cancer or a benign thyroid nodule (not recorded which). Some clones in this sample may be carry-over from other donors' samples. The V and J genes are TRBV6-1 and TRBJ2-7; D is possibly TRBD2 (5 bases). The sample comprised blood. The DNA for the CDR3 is TGTGCCAGCACGTCCAATATTCCGGGATCAGGCCCCTACGAGCAGTACTTC. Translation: CASTSNIPGSGPYEQYF.